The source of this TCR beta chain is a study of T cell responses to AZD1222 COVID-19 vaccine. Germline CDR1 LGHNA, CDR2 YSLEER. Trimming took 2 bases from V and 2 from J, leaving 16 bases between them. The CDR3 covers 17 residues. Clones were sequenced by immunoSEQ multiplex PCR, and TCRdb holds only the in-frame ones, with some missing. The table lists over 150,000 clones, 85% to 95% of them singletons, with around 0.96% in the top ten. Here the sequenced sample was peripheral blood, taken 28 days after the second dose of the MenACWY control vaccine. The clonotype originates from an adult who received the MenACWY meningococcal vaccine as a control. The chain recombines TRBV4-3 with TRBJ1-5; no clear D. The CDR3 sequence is CASSQSATTGRNQPQHF. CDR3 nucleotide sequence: TGCGCCAGCAGCCAATCGGCGACCACCGGCCGCAATCAGCCCCAGCATTTT.